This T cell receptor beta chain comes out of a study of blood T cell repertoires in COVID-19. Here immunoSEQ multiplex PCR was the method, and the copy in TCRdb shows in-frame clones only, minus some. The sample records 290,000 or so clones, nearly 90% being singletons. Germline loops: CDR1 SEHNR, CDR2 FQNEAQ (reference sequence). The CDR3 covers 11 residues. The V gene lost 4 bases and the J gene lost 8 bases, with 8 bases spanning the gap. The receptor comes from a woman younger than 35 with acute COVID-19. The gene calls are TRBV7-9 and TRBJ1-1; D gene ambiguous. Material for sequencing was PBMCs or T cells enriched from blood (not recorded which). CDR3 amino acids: CASSSAREAFF. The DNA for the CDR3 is TGTGCCAGCAGCTCAGCGAGGGAAGCTTTCTTT.